This TCR beta chain was identified in a study of OX40 agonist ivuxolimab in advanced cancers. Sequencing used immunoSEQ multiplex PCR; TCRdb keeps in-frame clones, though not all of them. This sample has fewer than 85,000 clones; approximately 86% occur once, and the top ten carry 1.9%. The V and J ends lost 4 bases and 0 bases respectively, with 20 bases between them. The CDR3 loop spans 17 amino acids. CDR1 and CDR2 from the germline V gene are SGHRS and YFSETQ. This clone occurred a few times. This sequence joins TRBV5-1 and TRBJ2-7, with D perhaps TRBD1 (7 bases). Sequencing was performed on CD4+ or CD8+ T cells sorted from blood, taken in a trial of the OX40 agonist ivuxolimab. This receptor was taken from an adult with an advanced solid tumor such as melanoma, head and neck, liver or kidney cancer. In DNA form, the CDR3 reads TGCGCCAGCAGCGGCCGCGGGACAGCTATTTTCTCCTACGAGCAGTACTTC. It yields the protein CASSGRGTAIFSYEQYF.